Listed below are T cell receptor beta chains from one sample, sequenced in a study of T cell responses to AZD1222 COVID-19 vaccine. The assay was immunoSEQ multiplex PCR, and TCRdb's table has in-frame clones only and misses some. The sample yields about 140,000 clones, 85% to 95% seen once. Sequenced material: peripheral blood, taken on day 0 of AZD1222 vaccination. All receptors derive from an adult in good health. The CDR3 runs from the conserved cysteine through the conserved F or W. The D gene is left open where the match is weak. A clone size is listed for some rows: how often the clone was seen (once, few, many), or a class if it is expanded.

CDR3nt	CDR3aa	j_gene	v_gene	d_gene	abundance
TGCAGTGCTAGTAATACCCAGGGGGCGGTTGGCTACACCTTC	CSASNTQGAVGYTF	TRBJ1-2	TRBV20-1	TRBD1	NA
TGTGCCAGCACTAAGACTAACGGCGGGCCTTCGGGAAAACTGTTTTTT	CASTKTNGGPSGKLFF	TRBJ1-4	TRBV28	NA	NA
TGTGCCAGTCGGGGCAGGGAATCCTCTGGGGCCAACGTCCTGACTTTC	CASRGRESSGANVLTF	TRBJ2-6	TRBV19	NA	NA
TGCGCCAGCAGCCGAGAGGCGACAGAACCCTATGGCTACACCTTC	CASSREATEPYGYTF	TRBJ1-2	TRBV4-1	NA	NA
TGTGCCAGCAGCCAGATCGGCGAGACCCAGTACTTC	CASSQIGETQYF	TRBJ2-5	TRBV4-2	NA	NA
TGTGCCACCAGTTCCGACTGGAGCTCCTATAATTCACCCCTCCACTTT	CATSSDWSSYNSPLHF	TRBJ1-6	TRBV15	NA	NA
TGTGCCAGCAGTGATATAGATCAGCCCCAGCATTTT	CASSDIDQPQHF	TRBJ1-5	TRBV6-1	NA	NA
TGTGCCAGCAGCTCAAGCGGGACCTGGAATACGCAGTATTTT	CASSSSGTWNTQYF	TRBJ2-3	TRBV7-8	TRBD2	once
TGTGCTAGTGGTTGGGGTAGTGGGGCCCAGCATTTT	CASGWGSGAQHF	TRBJ1-5	TRBV12-5	NA	NA
TGTGCCAGCAGCTTAACCGGGCCTTCTATCTATGGCTACACCTTC	CASSLTGPSIYGYTF	TRBJ1-2	TRBV11-3	NA	NA
TGTGCCAGCAGCTTCAGAAGCGGGAAGGCCAGCGAGCAGTACTTC	CASSFRSGKASEQYF	TRBJ2-7	TRBV7-2	TRBD2	NA
TGTGCCAGCAGTTCCCCCCGGGGTAGCGGGGATGAGCAGTTCTTC	CASSSPRGSGDEQFF	TRBJ2-1	TRBV6-5	TRBD2	once
TGTGCCAGCAGCCAGAAGCGGGGGGCGACCTACGAGCAGTACTTC	CASSQKRGATYEQYF	TRBJ2-7	TRBV7-6	TRBD2	NA
TGTGCCAGCAGTTACTCCTTGACAGGGACCTACGAGCAGTACTTC	CASSYSLTGTYEQYF	TRBJ2-7	TRBV6-2/TRBV6-3	TRBD1	few
TGTGCCAGCAGTGTAGAGCTGTTTTTT	CASSVELFF	TRBJ2-2	TRBV12-1	NA	NA
TGTGCCAGCAGCCTCCGGGACAGAAGCTCTGGCTACACCTTC	CASSLRDRSSGYTF	TRBJ1-2	TRBV5-6	TRBD1	NA
TGCGCCAGCAGCCACAGCCGGGGAGGGGCAGATACGCAGTATTTT	CASSHSRGGADTQYF	TRBJ2-3	TRBV10-2	TRBD2	once
TGTGCCATCAGTGAGTCGACTAGCGCAGCCGAAGCTTTCTTT	CAISESTSAAEAFF	TRBJ1-1	TRBV10-3	NA	NA
TGTGCCAGCAGCCAAGTCGGGCCTGGGAATGAGCAGTTCTTC	CASSQVGPGNEQFF	TRBJ2-1	TRBV3-1/TRBV3-2	NA	NA
TGTGCCAGCAGTCCCGCGGACGGTTCCCCGGGCTCACCCCTCCACTTT	CASSPADGSPGSPLHF	TRBJ1-6	TRBV28	NA	NA
TGCAGCGTTGACAATTGGGGGAGGACTGAAGCTTTCTTT	CSVDNWGRTEAFF	TRBJ1-1	TRBV29-1	NA	once
TGTGCCAGCAGTACCGGACAGGCGCTAAACGAGCAGTACTTC	CASSTGQALNEQYF	TRBJ2-7	TRBV14	TRBD1	NA
TGTGCCAGCAGTTATTCGGACAGGGGTGGTTCACCCCTCCACTTT	CASSYSDRGGSPLHF	TRBJ1-6	TRBV6-2/TRBV6-3	TRBD1	few
TGTGCCAGCAGCTGGACAGGGGCCTACAATGAGCAGTTCTTC	CASSWTGAYNEQFF	TRBJ2-1	TRBV11-2	TRBD1	NA
TGCGCCAGCAGCTTGTCGACAGGACCTATCTACGAGCAGTACTTC	CASSLSTGPIYEQYF	TRBJ2-7	TRBV5-1	NA	NA
TGTGCCAGCAGCTTAATGGCGAGGGGTAGCAATCAGCCCCAGCATTTT	CASSLMARGSNQPQHF	TRBJ1-5	TRBV7-2	NA	NA
TGTGCCAGCAGCTTATATTACGCGGGCACTGAAGCTTTCTTT	CASSLYYAGTEAFF	TRBJ1-1	TRBV7-2	NA	NA
TGTGCCAGCAGCCGGCGGAGGGGAGGAAGAACTGAAGCTTTCTTT	CASSRRRGGRTEAFF	TRBJ1-1	TRBV5-6	NA	NA
TGTGCCAGCAGCCAAGAAGGTAGCGGGTTCTACGAGCAGTACTTC	CASSQEGSGFYEQYF	TRBJ2-7	TRBV3-1/TRBV3-2	TRBD2	NA
TGTGCCAGCAGCTTAGCGGGACTAGCGGGGGTTCTTTACAATGAGCAGTTCTTC	CASSLAGLAGVLYNEQFF	TRBJ2-1	TRBV11-3	TRBD2	NA
TGTGCCAGCAGCCAAGATCGTGCGGGTGGCACCGGGGAGCTGTTTTTT	CASSQDRAGGTGELFF	TRBJ2-2	TRBV4-2	NA	NA
TGTGCCTGGAGTGTACCGGACAGGCCCCGATACGAGCAGTACTTC	CAWSVPDRPRYEQYF	TRBJ2-7	TRBV30	TRBD1	NA
TGTGCCAGCAGACGGCCCGGGACAACCGGGGAGCTGTTTTTT	CASRRPGTTGELFF	TRBJ2-2	TRBV11-2	NA	NA
TGTGCCATCAGTGTGGGGACAGGGCCCTATGGCTACACCTTC	CAISVGTGPYGYTF	TRBJ1-2	TRBV10-3	TRBD1	NA
TGTGCCAGCATGAGTAGCGGATACAATGAGCAGTTCTTC	CASMSSGYNEQFF	TRBJ2-1	TRBV27	NA	NA
TGTGCTAGTGGTTTGGTAGCTGGAAACACCATATATTTT	CASGLVAGNTIYF	TRBJ1-3	TRBV12-5	NA	NA
TGCGCCAGCAGAGAACGGGACAGGGGGCCGAGAGGGGGCACAGATACGCAGTATTTT	CASRERDRGPRGGTDTQYF	TRBJ2-3	TRBV10-1	TRBD1	NA
TGTGCCAGCAGCTCCGACAGGGGAGCGGAGCAGTTCTTC	CASSSDRGAEQFF	TRBJ2-1	TRBV9	TRBD1	NA
TGTGCCAGCAGTCAGGGCTCTGGAAACACCATATATTTT	CASSQGSGNTIYF	TRBJ1-3	TRBV3-1/TRBV3-2	NA	NA
TGCGCCAGCACTACGGGGTGGCCCGGGGAGCTGTTTTTT	CASTTGWPGELFF	TRBJ2-2	TRBV10-2	NA	NA
TGTGCCAGCAGCCAAGCGTCTCGCAGGGCAGGAAAACTGTTTTTT	CASSQASRRAGKLFF	TRBJ1-4	TRBV3-1/TRBV3-2	NA	NA
TGTGCCAGCAGCTTAGGGACAGGGGTCGTGTACACCGGGGAGCTGTTTTTT	CASSLGTGVVYTGELFF	TRBJ2-2	TRBV7-6	TRBD1	NA
TGTGCCAGCAACCACATCCAAGAGACCCAGTACTTC	CASNHIQETQYF	TRBJ2-5	TRBV7-9	NA	NA
TGCAGCGTTGGGACAGGGTTTGATCAGCCCCAGCATTTT	CSVGTGFDQPQHF	TRBJ1-5	TRBV29-1	TRBD1	NA
TGCGCCAGCAGCCTTGGGGCTGGTGGGGGCCGACGTAGATGGAACACTGAAGCTTTCTTT	CASSLGAGGGRRRWNTEAFF	TRBJ1-1	TRBV5-1	NA	NA
TGCGCCAGCAGATCCTCTCATCCGAAACGGGAGTACAATGAGCAGTTCTTC	CASRSSHPKREYNEQFF	TRBJ2-1	TRBV4-1	NA	NA
TGTGCCAGCAGCCGTCGACCGCACCCCGCGGACATTCAGTACTTC	CASSRRPHPADIQYF	TRBJ2-4	TRBV7-2	NA	NA
TGTGCCAGCTCTACTGTCCCTAAGGGGCACGGTGAGCAGTTCTTC	CASSTVPKGHGEQFF	TRBJ2-1	TRBV6-4	NA	NA
TGTGCCAGCAGCTTTCCGGATCAGCCCCAGCATTTT	CASSFPDQPQHF	TRBJ1-5	TRBV7-2	NA	NA
TGTGCCAGCAGCGTAGATCCGTCCTCCTACGAGCAGTACTTC	CASSVDPSSYEQYF	TRBJ2-7	TRBV9	NA	NA
TGCAGCGGGGGACAGGCACAAGAGACCCAGTACTTC	CSGGQAQETQYF	TRBJ2-5	TRBV29-1	TRBD1	NA
TGCGCCAGCAGCTTGAGTGGGACGCCTACTAACTATGGCTACACCTTC	CASSLSGTPTNYGYTF	TRBJ1-2	TRBV5-1	NA	NA
TGTGCCAGCAGTTGGCCTAACCCCCCGCATGGCTACACCTTC	CASSWPNPPHGYTF	TRBJ1-2	TRBV28	NA	NA
TGTGCCAGCAGTGCCCTTACCCGCCTTAATGAAAAACTGTTTTTT	CASSALTRLNEKLFF	TRBJ1-4	TRBV2	NA	NA
TGTGCCAGCAGCCTCCGGGACAGGGGCTATGAGCAGTTCTTC	CASSLRDRGYEQFF	TRBJ2-1	TRBV11-3	TRBD1	once
TGTGCCAGCAGCTTAACGCGGGAAGGGTGGGTCCACGAGCAGTACTTC	CASSLTREGWVHEQYF	TRBJ2-7	TRBV7-3	NA	NA
TGTGCCAGCAGCCAAAGGCGGAACAATGAGCAGTTCTTC	CASSQRRNNEQFF	TRBJ2-1	TRBV3-1/TRBV3-2	NA	once
TGTGCCAGCAGCGTATTAACACGTGGGGAGCAGTACTTC	CASSVLTRGEQYF	TRBJ2-7	TRBV9	NA	NA